The rows below give T cell receptor beta chains drawn from one sample of a study of response to subunit inactivated influenza vaccine. Each CDR3 protein gets one entry after TCRdb re-called the RT-PCR reads with MiXCR. The table lists roughly 700,000 distinct CDR3 sequences, approximately 15% of them singletons. The specimen was PBMCs from blood, collected around 14 days before vaccination. All receptors derive from a man in his fifties or sixties who received an inactivated influenza vaccine. Each CDR3 is given with its conserved first and last residue. A D gene is named only where the DNA matches it firmly. Clone size is stated in some rows and not others, as once, few, many or a class when expanded.

abundance	d_gene	v_gene	j_gene	CDR3nt	CDR3aa
NA	TRBD1	TRBV5-1	TRBJ1-1	TGCGCCAGCAGCTTGGGGAACAGGGGTATAACTCTTACTGAAGCTTTCTTT	CASSLGNRGITLTEAFF
few	NA	TRBV9	TRBJ2-5	TGTGCCAGCAGCGCCCGAGCAGGGGAGACCCAGTACTTC	CASSARAGETQYF
few	NA	TRBV5-1	TRBJ2-7	TGCGCCAGCAGCTTGGATTTTAACAGCTACGAGCAGTACTTC	CASSLDFNSYEQYF
few	TRBD1	TRBV2	TRBJ1-6	TGTGCCAGCAGTGAAGCTACAGGGGTAGGAGTGAGCTCACCCCTCCACTTT	CASSEATGVGVSSPLHF
NA	TRBD2	TRBV3-1	TRBJ2-5	TGTGCCAGTGGGGGGGTTCCGGAGACCCAGTACTTC	CASGGVPETQYF
few	TRBD2	TRBV12-3/TRBV12-4	TRBJ2-7	TGTGCCAGCAGAGTGGGACTAGCGACCCACGAGCAGTACTTC	CASRVGLATHEQYF
NA	NA	TRBV6-1	TRBJ1-1	TGTGCCAGCAGTCGAGGGGGGGCAGAAACTGAAGCTTTCTTT	CASSRGGAETEAFF
few	NA	TRBV29-1	TRBJ2-7	TGCAGCGTTTCCGGGACGGGGAGCTCCTACGAGCAGTACTTC	CSVSGTGSSYEQYF
few	NA	TRBV7-9	TRBJ2-5	TGTGCCAGCAGCTATAGCAGCGTGACCCAGTACTTC	CASSYSSVTQYF
few	NA	TRBV12-3/TRBV12-4	TRBJ2-1	TGTGCCAGCAGTCCAAACCCAGGGCTCCGGAATGAGCAGTTCTTC	CASSPNPGLRNEQFF
NA	NA	TRBV18	TRBJ2-3	TGTGCCAGCTCACCCCGCCATCCGGTGGGCCTCACAGATACGCAGTATTTT	CASSPRHPVGLTDTQYF
NA	NA	TRBV14	TRBJ2-5	TGTGCCAGCAGCCATTCCGAGACCCAGTACTTC	CASSHSETQYF
NA	NA	TRBV20-1	TRBJ1-4	TGCAGTGCTAGAGATCTTGTGGGGGATGAAAAACTGTTTTTT	CSARDLVGDEKLFF
few	NA	TRBV29-1	TRBJ1-2	TGCAGCGTTGTCCAGGCGACCAACTATGGCTACACCTTC	CSVVQATNYGYTF
many	NA	TRBV12-3/TRBV12-4	TRBJ1-6	TGTGCCAGCAGTTCAGGGGTTTCTGGGATTTCACCCCTCCACTTT	CASSSGVSGISPLHF
NA	TRBD1	TRBV7-9	TRBJ1-2	TGTGCCAGCAGCCCCACAGGGGGACGAAGTAACTATGGCTACACCTTC	CASSPTGGRSNYGYTF
NA	TRBD2	TRBV7-6	TRBJ2-2	TGTGCCAGCAGCTTAGTAACAGGGAGACTAGCGGGAGACACCGGGGAGCTGTTTTTT	CASSLVTGRLAGDTGELFF
few	NA	TRBV6-1	TRBJ2-6	TGTGCCAGCAGTGAAACCCACCGTAGGGGCTTGCTGACTGGGGCCAACGTCCTGACTTTC	CASSETHRRGLLTGANVLTF
few	NA	TRBV20-1	TRBJ1-2	TGCAGTGCTAGAGGATCGACAGCTAACTATGGCTACACCTTC	CSARGSTANYGYTF
NA	TRBD1	TRBV4-2	TRBJ2-3	TGTGCCAGCAGCCAAGACGGGCAGGGGGCATCAGATACGCAGTATTTT	CASSQDGQGASDTQYF
NA	TRBD1	TRBV5-1	TRBJ2-5	TGCGCCAGCAGCTTAGAGGGACAGGGAATCCTGTACCAAGAGACCCAGTACTTC	CASSLEGQGILYQETQYF
NA	TRBD2	TRBV10-3	TRBJ2-3	TGTGCCATGGCATCGGGACTAGCGGGAGATACGCAGTATTTT	CAMASGLAGDTQYF
NA	NA	TRBV24-1	TRBJ2-2	TGTGCCACCAGTGACAGGGCGAACACCGGGGAGCTGTTTTTT	CATSDRANTGELFF
few	NA	TRBV10-3	TRBJ2-3	TGTGCCATCAGTGGGCGGGATAGCTCATCAGATACGCAGTATTTT	CAISGRDSSSDTQYF
few	NA	TRBV20-1	TRBJ1-6	TGCAGTGCTAGAGGGCCACAGACGGATTCACCCCTCCACTTT	CSARGPQTDSPLHF
few	TRBD1	TRBV20-1	TRBJ2-7	TGCAGTGCTCAAAAAAGTCAGGGGGCAGGCGAGCAGTACTTC	CSAQKSQGAGEQYF
few	NA	TRBV5-1	TRBJ2-5	TGCGCCAGCAGCTTGACCAGGGGGCTAGCGGGAAGAGAGACCCAGTACTTC	CASSLTRGLAGRETQYF
few	NA	TRBV12-3/TRBV12-4	TRBJ2-1	TGTGCCAGCAAAGGCGTTGTCAACAATGAGCAGTTCTTC	CASKGVVNNEQFF
few	NA	TRBV7-2	TRBJ2-7	TGTGCCAGCAGCTTAGTCGGTGGGCAGGGCAGGAACGAGCAGTACTTC	CASSLVGGQGRNEQYF
many	NA	TRBV5-6	TRBJ2-2	TGTGCCAGCAGCCTTCCCACGGGAAACACCGGGGAGCTGTTTTTT	CASSLPTGNTGELFF
few	NA	TRBV27	TRBJ1-2	TGTGCCAGCAGTTCCGGGCCCGAAAGGCGGAGCTACACCTTC	CASSSGPERRSYTF
many	TRBD2	TRBV7-2	TRBJ2-1	TGTGCCAGCAGCCAGCGGGGGATCTACAATGAGCAGTTCTTC	CASSQRGIYNEQFF
NA	NA	TRBV5-1	TRBJ2-6	TGCGCCAGCAGCTTGTGGCCTGGGGCCAACGTCCTGACTTTC	CASSLWPGANVLTF
few	NA	TRBV24-1	TRBJ2-5	TGTGCCACCAGTGAACCCAGGGGAGGGGAGACCCAGTACTTC	CATSEPRGGETQYF
few	TRBD1	TRBV27	TRBJ1-5	TGTGCCAGCAGGGACAGGGGGAGTCGGGGGCCCCAGCATTTT	CASRDRGSRGPQHF
NA	TRBD1	TRBV20-1	TRBJ2-3	TGCAGTGCCTCCGACAGGGTCAGGGGCACAGATACGCAGTATTTT	CSASDRVRGTDTQYF
few	NA	TRBV7-9	TRBJ1-1	TGTGCCAGCAGCTCCCAGGGCAGAACAAACACTGAAGCTTTCTTT	CASSSQGRTNTEAFF
many	NA	TRBV4-2	TRBJ1-3	TGTGCCAGCAGCCAAGAACCGACCTCTGGAAACACCATATATTTT	CASSQEPTSGNTIYF
NA	NA	TRBV29-1	TRBJ2-1	TGCAGCGTTGAAGCAGGGATCGTGGGGAATGAGCAGTTCTTC	CSVEAGIVGNEQFF
NA	TRBD2	TRBV13	TRBJ2-5	TGTGCCAGCAGTTTTAAGGCTGAGCGGGAGGATGGGACCCAGTACTTC	CASSFKAEREDGTQYF
NA	NA	TRBV15	TRBJ2-3	TGTGCCACCACCCCGAGGACAGAAAGCACAGATACGCAGTATTTT	CATTPRTESTDTQYF
many	TRBD2	TRBV12-3/TRBV12-4	TRBJ2-1	TGTGCCAGCAGTTTCTCTGGCGGGAGTCGTAATGAGCAGTTCTTC	CASSFSGGSRNEQFF
many	NA	TRBV16	TRBJ1-5	TGTGCCAGCAGCCCCAGCGGGGGCAATCAGCCCCAGCATTTT	CASSPSGGNQPQHF